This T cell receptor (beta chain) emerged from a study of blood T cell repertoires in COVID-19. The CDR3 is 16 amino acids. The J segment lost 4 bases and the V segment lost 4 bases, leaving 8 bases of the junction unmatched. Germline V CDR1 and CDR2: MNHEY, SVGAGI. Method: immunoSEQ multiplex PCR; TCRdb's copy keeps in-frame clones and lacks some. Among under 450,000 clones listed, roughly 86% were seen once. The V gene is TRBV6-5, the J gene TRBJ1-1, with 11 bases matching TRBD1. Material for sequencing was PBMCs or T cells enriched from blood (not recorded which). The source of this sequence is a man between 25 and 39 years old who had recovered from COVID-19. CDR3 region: CASSWGGQGVGTEAFF. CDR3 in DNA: TGTGCCAGCAGTTGGGGGGGACAGGGGGTCGGCACTGAAGCTTTCTTT.